This T cell receptor beta chain stems from a study of cytomegalovirus exposure and HLA in healthy donors. The PCR employed 60 Vbeta primers together with 13 Jbeta primers. The protocol was immunoSEQ multiplex PCR, while the TCRdb copy is restricted to in-frame clones and leaves out a portion. This sample's table reports about 74,000 clones. On this clone: The antigen remains undetermined.

General study points: Sequencing likely produced, as an artifact, a cluster of highly shared sequence variants. Prior analysis indicated that the majority of TCR beta V segments exhibited productivity approximately 90% or approximately 30% of the time. CMV serostatus was the only immune exposure information that was available.

V shed 5 bases, J shed 1 base, and the junction held 9 bases outside the gene matches. Germline V gene lookup returns CDR1 SGHTA and CDR2 FQGNSA. The CDR3 loop spans 18 amino acids. This clonotype originated in a female donor in good health and CMV-seropositive. The chain links TRBV7-2 to TRBJ2-7; 15 nucleotides match TRBD2. The sequencing sample was made of PBMCs. CDR3 bases: TGTGCCAGCAGCCGGACTAGCGGGGGGGCCCCCGGGTCCTACGAGCAGTACTTC. It encodes CASSRTSGGAPGSYEQYF.